The T cell receptor beta chain under discussion was sequenced for a study of blood T cells in healthy people across ages. A second PCR, run for about 7 to 11 cycles, used a sample-barcoded 5' primer plus a J-beta primer mix. In TCRdb, the 5' RACE reads were re-called with MiXCR into one record per CDR3 protein. Among fewer than 800,000 distinct CDR3 sequences listed, around 21% were seen once. Study results and caveats: From one million sequenced T cells, diversity estimates were lower bounds.

Worth noting for this clonotype: As yet, its antigen is unknown.

Germline V gene sequence: CDR1 SQVTM, CDR2 ANQGSEA. CDR3 length: 12 residues. Sequencing used blood. The TCR was taken from a man in his 70s in good health. The chain joins TRBV29-1 to TRBJ2-5, with no clear D. The tail of the sequence fits TRBJ2-7 better, so the J call may be wrong. CDR3: CSVVYGIYEQYF. In nucleotides, the CDR3 is TGCAGCGTTGTATATGGGATCTACGAGCAGTACTTC.